This T cell receptor beta chain was captured by sequencing in a study of cytomegalovirus exposure and HLA in healthy donors. PCR amplification relied on 60 Vbeta primers (plus 13 Jbeta primers). Assay used: immunoSEQ multiplex PCR; TCRdb lists only in-frame clones, some missing. The table shows approximately 100,000 clones, with approximately 86% occurring only once. Material: PBMCs. The receptor's source is a man aged 30 to 45 in good health and CMV-seropositive.

The CDR3 reads CASSSDREKLFF. The CDR3 nucleotides are TGCGCCAGCAGCTCGGACAGGGAAAAACTGTTTTTT. The chain is built from TRBV5-1 and TRBJ1-4; the match to TRBD1 covers 7 bases. V trimming: 3 bases; J trimming: 8 bases; junction bases outside the gene matches: 1. Germline V gene sequence: CDR1 SGHRS, CDR2 YFSETQ. CDR3 length: 12 amino acids. The entire variable domain, with the rest obtained from reference TRBV5-1 and TRBJ1-4, is as follows: KAGVTQTPRYLIKTRGQQVTLSCSPISGHRSVSWYQQTPGQGLQFLFEYFSETQRNKGNFPGRFSGRQFSNSRSEMNVSTLELGDSALYLCASSSDREKLFFGSGTQLSVL.